This TCR beta chain was obtained from a study of blood T cell repertoires in COVID-19. V was shortened by 3 bases and J by 1 base, with 19 bases between the two germline ends. The germline V gene has CDR1 SGHRS and CDR2 YFSETQ. This CDR3 is built from 17 residues. Sequencing was performed with immunoSEQ multiplex PCR; in TCRdb, only in-frame clones are kept and a portion is missing. Of 250,000 to 350,000 clones in the sample, more than 80% were seen once. The origin of this receptor is a woman under 40 with active or convalescent COVID-19. The sequencing sample was made of peripheral blood. V gene TRBV5-1 combines with J gene TRBJ1-2, with D perhaps matching TRBD1 (6 bases). The CDR3 region is CASSSAPDRNVNYGYTF. CDR3 in DNA: TGCGCCAGCAGCTCCGCCCCCGACAGGAATGTTAACTATGGCTACACCTTC.